This entry lists 27 T cell receptor beta chains sequenced from one sample in a study of blood T cell repertoires in COVID-19 (dated by TCRdb to the early 2020s). The library was built by means of the immunoSEQ multiplex PCR assay. The table comes from immuneACCESS by way of TCRdb, which keeps in-frame sequences with V and J called. Part of the clones is missing from these tables; in studies checked, under half for an unresolved V gene and the rest for unknown reasons. Present in this sample are under 300,000 clones, 83% of which were seen just once. The ten largest clones represent about 5.7% of the sample. Sequencing input: peripheral blood. The receptors derive from a man older than 75 with acute or convalescent COVID-19.

CDR3 amino acids: CASSQGLAGTRYEQFF. The DNA for the CDR3 is TGTGCCAGCAGCCAAGGACTAGCGGGAACACGCTATGAGCAGTTCTTC. This rearrangement joins TRBV3-1 (or the pseudogene TRBV3-2) to TRBJ2-1, with 11 bases lining up with TRBD2. The CDR3 is 16 residues long. The germline V gene encodes CDR1 LGHDT and CDR2 YNNKEL (reference sequence). J gave up 8 bases and V 1 base, and 7 bases lay outside the gene matches.

This sequence joins TRBV6-5 and TRBJ1-5; tentative D call: TRBD1 (5 bases). V was shortened by 6 bases and J by 7 bases, with 19 bases between the two germline ends. This CDR3 is built from 15 residues. The V gene's germline CDR1 is MNHEY and CDR2 SVGAGI. CDR3 region: CASSHSGDSRQPQHF. DNA of the CDR3: TGTGCCAGCAGCCATTCGGGGGATTCTAGGCAGCCCCAGCATTTT.

This chain joins TRBV7-9 and TRBJ2-3; 8 bases line up with TRBD2. The CDR3 sequence is 15 residues long. J was trimmed by 4 bases and V by 5 bases; bases with no gene match: 8. The V gene's germline CDR1 is SEHNR and CDR2 FQNEAQ (reference sequence). The CDR3 region has the DNA TGTGCCAGCAGCCCGGGGACTAGAGCGGCAGATACGCAGTATTTT. Translated, it gives CASSPGTRAADTQYF.

V and J are TRBV7-2 and TRBJ1-1; no definite D call. The germline V gene has CDR1 SGHTA and CDR2 FQGNSA. The V end lost 4 bases, the J end lost 4 bases, and 7 bases lay between the germline ends. The CDR3 runs to 12 residues. This chain's CDR3 is CASSWPPTEAFF. CDR3 DNA: TGTGCCAGCAGCTGGCCCCCCACTGAAGCTTTCTTT.

The J gene is TRBJ1-1, the V gene TRBV6-5; D possibly corresponds to TRBD1 (5 bases). Trimming took off 3 bases at V and 3 bases at J, with 8 bases between the two ends. CDR3 length equals 13 residues. CDR1 MNHEY and CDR2 SVGAGI come from the germline V gene. The CDR3 sequence is CASSYQGYTEAFF. In nucleotides, the CDR3 is TGTGCCAGCAGTTATCAGGGATACACTGAAGCTTTCTTT.

This chain connects TRBV28 to TRBJ2-1, with D tentatively TRBD2 (6 bases). Germline V gene lookup returns CDR1 MDHEN and CDR2 SYDVKM. Trimming removed 2 bases at V and 6 bases at J, with 11 bases between. The CDR3 covers 14 residues. CDR3: CASSLGGTLNEQFF. CDR3 nucleotide sequence: TGTGCCAGCAGTTTAGGCGGGACCCTCAATGAGCAGTTCTTC.

This clone has more than one count but fewer than ten. The V call is TRBV5-1, the J call TRBJ2-5; 12 nucleotides line up with TRBD2. J was trimmed by 4 bases and V by 2 bases; bases with no gene match: 3. CDR1 SGHRS and CDR2 YFSETQ come from the germline V gene. The CDR3 loop spans 15 amino acids. The CDR3 DNA follows: TGCGCCAGCAGCTTCGAGGGACTAGCGGGAGAGACCCAGTACTTC. This codes for CASSFEGLAGETQYF.

The CDR3 protein is CASSVMDRAPTEAFF. For the CDR3, the DNA is TGTGCCAGCAGCGTCATGGACAGGGCACCCACTGAAGCTTTCTTT. V and J are TRBV9 and TRBJ1-1; 8 bases agree with TRBD1. CDR1 is SGDLS, CDR2 YYNGEE, per germline. This CDR3 comprises 15 residues. The V segment lost 2 bases and the J segment 4 bases; nucleotides outside the gene matches: 7.

The rearrangement uses TRBV2 and TRBJ1-1; TRBD1 agrees at 7 bases. The CDR3 is 13 residues long. After removal of 4 bases from V and 5 bases from J, the junction contained 4 bases not matched to a gene. Germline loops: CDR1 SNHLY, CDR2 FYNNEI. CDR3 region: CASSAEGATEAFF. The DNA of the CDR3 is TGTGCCAGCAGTGCAGAGGGGGCTACTGAAGCTTTCTTT.

The V and J genes are TRBV4-2 and TRBJ2-1, with 13 bases matching TRBD2. The CDR3 spans 16 residues. The J segment lost 8 bases and the V segment lost 5 bases, leaving 9 bases of the junction unmatched. Germline V gives CDR1 LGHNA, CDR2 YNFKEQ. The CDR3 nucleotides read TGTGCCAGCAGCTTAACTAGCGGGGGGGCCAGTGATGAGCAGTTCTTC. Protein: CASSLTSGGASDEQFF.

The CDR3 DNA reads as TGTGCCAGCAGTACCTTGACAGGGCCTAATTCACCCCTCCACTTT. Protein: CASSTLTGPNSPLHF. J is TRBJ1-6 and V is TRBV2; 7 nucleotides align to TRBD1. Trimming cost V 5 bases and J 6 bases; bases outside gene matches: 7. The CDR3 runs to 15 residues. Germline CDR1 SNHLY, CDR2 FYNNEI.

CDR3: CSVERTEAFF. CDR3 sequence (DNA): TGCAGCGTTGAACGGACTGAAGCTTTCTTT. V and J are TRBV29-1 and TRBJ1-1, with D uncertain. Germline V gene data show CDR1 as SQVTM and CDR2 as ANQGSEA. The V gene lost 2 bases and the J gene lost 5 bases, with 3 bases spanning the gap. The CDR3 runs to 10 residues.

The V and J genes are TRBV5-1 and TRBJ1-6; 12 bases fit TRBD1. Per the germline V gene, CDR1 is SGHRS and CDR2 is YFSETQ. CDR3 length equals 14 residues. The V segment lost 5 bases and the J segment 8 bases; nucleotides outside the gene matches: 2. The CDR3 DNA follows: TGCGCCAGCAGGGGGACAGGGGGCGATTCACCCCTCCACTTT. As protein: CASRGTGGDSPLHF.

This clone was counted between two and nine times. The genes are TRBV6-6 and TRBJ1-5; D may be TRBD1 (5 bases). V was pared by 5 bases and J by 0 bases, with 23 bases between. The CDR3 contains 19 residues. From germline, CDR1 is MNHNY and CDR2 SVGAGI (reference sequence). For the CDR3, the DNA is TGTGCCAGCAGTCAATACCCCCTAGACAGCGTATATAGCAATCAGCCCCAGCATTTT. Its translation: CASSQYPLDSVYSNQPQHF.

The table lists this clone with a few counts. The rearrangement joins TRBV5-6 to TRBJ1-3; D is possibly TRBD1 (6 bases). V lost 0 bases to trimming and J lost 0 bases, with 19 bases between them. This CDR3 comprises 19 residues. Germline lookup yields CDR1 SGHDT and CDR2 YYEEEE. The CDR3 coding sequence is TGTGCCAGCAGCTTGGAATGGGGAGACAGGAGTTCCTCTGGAAACACCATATATTTT. Translating it yields CASSLEWGDRSSSGNTIYF.

The rearrangement uses TRBV5-8 and TRBJ1-1; 8 bases match TRBD1. The ends lost 4 bases at V and 7 bases at J; junction bases unmatched: 12. CDR1 is SGHTS and CDR2 is YDEGEE in the germline V gene. The CDR3 runs to 15 residues. The CDR3 region is CASSQTGARRGEAFF. DNA of the CDR3: TGTGCCAGCAGCCAGACAGGGGCTCGGCGCGGTGAAGCTTTCTTT.

The chain employs TRBV28 and TRBJ2-1; 8 bases fit TRBD1. CDR3 length equals 14 residues. Germline V gene data show CDR1 as MDHEN and CDR2 as SYDVKM. Losses at the gene ends were 7 bases for V and 7 bases for J; bases not matched to a gene: 9. CDR3 DNA: TGTGCCAGCATGGGGCAGGGGGCGAGGAATGAGCAGTTCTTC. This sequence encodes CASMGQGARNEQFF.

The CDR3 sequence is CASSQGDGGAAGELFF. CDR3 DNA sequence: TGTGCCAGCAGCCAAGGTGACGGGGGGGCTGCCGGGGAGCTGTTTTTT. The rearrangement links TRBV3-1 (or the pseudogene TRBV3-2) to TRBJ2-2; 8 nucleotides agree with TRBD2. The J segment lost 6 bases and the V segment lost 1 base, leaving 7 bases of the junction unmatched. The CDR3 has 16 residues. CDR1 and CDR2 (germline): LGHDT, YNNKEL (reference sequence).

The chain carries TRBV3-1 (or the pseudogene TRBV3-2) and TRBJ1-3; 10 bases are shared with TRBD1. V lost 3 bases and J lost 4; bases outside the gene matches: 3. The germline V gene has CDR1 LGHDT and CDR2 YNNKEL (reference sequence). The CDR3 totals 15 residues. The CDR3, as DNA: TGTGCCAGCAGCCAGGGACAGGGGAAGGGAAACACCATATATTTT. Translation gives CASSQGQGKGNTIYF.

This clone was picked up one time. CDR3 nucleotide sequence: TGTGCCAGCTCACCACGGGGACTAGCGGGCAGTCGCACTGAGCAGTTCTTC. Its protein product is CASSPRGLAGSRTEQFF. This rearrangement joins TRBV18 to TRBJ2-1; 12 nucleotides align to TRBD2. Trimming cost V 1 base and J 9 bases; bases outside gene matches: 10. Germline assignment: CDR1 KGHSH and CDR2 LQKENI. This CDR3 is built from 17 residues.

The rearrangement uses TRBV5-4 and TRBJ2-1; D possibly corresponds to TRBD2 (5 bases). Germline V gives CDR1 SGHNT, CDR2 YYREEE (reference sequence). This CDR3 has 16 residues. The V end was cut by 0 bases, the J end by 0 bases, with 10 bases between. CDR3 in amino acids: CASSLASGSSYNEQFF. CDR3 DNA sequence: TGTGCCAGCAGCTTGGCCAGTGGGAGCTCCTACAATGAGCAGTTCTTC.

The CDR3 protein is CASGGGRTGDYEQYF. The CDR3 bases are TGTGCCAGCGGGGGGGGTCGGACAGGGGACTACGAGCAGTACTTC. This sequence joins TRBV27 and TRBJ2-7; 9 positions agree with TRBD1. Unmatched junction bases numbered 11, after V lost 8 bases and J lost 3 bases. From germline, CDR1 is MNHEY and CDR2 SMNVEV (reference sequence). The CDR3 runs 15 residues.

The genes are TRBV5-1 and TRBJ1-6, with TRBD1 identical over 8 bases. Germline CDR1 SGHRS, CDR2 YFSETQ. The CDR3 sequence is 14 residues long. Trimming removed 4 bases from V and 7 bases from J; junction bases left unmatched: 4. The CDR3 is CASSPPGGNSPLHF. CDR3 in DNA: TGCGCCAGCAGCCCCCCAGGGGGCAATTCACCCCTCCACTTT.

The V call is TRBV28, the J call TRBJ2-1; tentative D call: TRBD1 (6 bases). CDR1 and CDR2 (germline): MDHEN, SYDVKM. The CDR3 length is 16 residues. V was clipped by 9 bases and J by 3 bases, with 21 bases between them. The CDR3: CASPPWAAGDYNEQFF. The CDR3 nucleotides read TGTGCCAGTCCGCCCTGGGCGGCAGGGGACTACAATGAGCAGTTCTTC.

The chain couples TRBV7-2 to TRBJ2-3; D is perhaps TRBD1 (5 bases). Trimming removed 5 bases from V and 5 bases from J, with 8 bases in between. Germline values: CDR1 SGHTA, CDR2 FQGNSA. There are 12 residues in the CDR3. The DNA of the CDR3 is TGTGCCAGCAGCGGAAGGGGAGATACGCAGTATTTT. Protein product: CASSGRGDTQYF. Combining the CDR3 with reference TRBV7-2 and TRBJ2-3 gives the whole variable domain GAGVSQSPSNKVTEKGKDVELRCDPISGHTALYWYRQSLGQGLEFLIYFQGNSAPDKSGLPSDRFSAERTGGSVSTLTIQRTQQEDSAVYLCASSGRGDTQYFGPGTRLTVL.

The chain has TRBV5-5 and TRBJ2-5, with 8 bases aligning to TRBD1. The CDR3 loop spans 14 amino acids. The V segment lost 4 bases and the J segment 5 bases; nucleotides outside the gene matches: 7. Per the germline V gene, CDR1 is SGHKS and CDR2 is YYEKEE (reference sequence). CDR3 sequence (DNA): TGTGCCAGCAGCCGACAGGGGCGAGGGGAGACCCAGTACTTC. It is translated as CASSRQGRGETQYF.

The CDR3 reads CASSSDRGRSYNEQFF. The DNA of the CDR3 is TGTGCCAGCAGCTCCGACAGGGGGCGATCCTACAATGAGCAGTTCTTC. J is TRBJ2-1 and V is TRBV7-2, with 10 positions matching TRBD1. Germline CDR1 is SGHTA and CDR2 is FQGNSA. The CDR3 is 16 residues long. The V segment lost 4 bases and the J segment 1 base; nucleotides outside the gene matches: 4.